These 15 T cell receptor beta chains were sequenced from one sample in a study of cytomegalovirus exposure and HLA in healthy donors (dated by TCRdb to 2016 to 2017). Library creation used the immunoSEQ multiplex PCR assay. For the multiplex PCR, a mixture combining 60 forward primers for TCR Vbeta segments and 13 reverse primers for TCR Jbeta segments was used. Here the immuneACCESS table is served through TCRdb, limited to in-frame sequences with V and J called. Missing clones are a known gap in these copies; in checked studies unresolved V genes cover under half, and the rest lacks a known reason. The sample has approximately 190,000 clones on record, just under 80% of them singletons. The ten top clones hold around 5.9% of the sample. Sequenced: PBMCs. These receptors were obtained from a woman under 40 in good health and CMV-seropositive.

The chain employs TRBV6-6 and TRBJ2-3; 11 nucleotides line up with TRBD2. With V trimmed by 6 bases and J by 5 bases, 7 bases remained unmatched. The CDR3 runs 15 residues. The V gene's germline CDR1 is MNHNY and CDR2 SVGAGI (reference sequence). The CDR3 reads CASRLAGGQRDTQYF. The CDR3 nucleotides are TGTGCCAGCAGGTTAGCGGGAGGGCAAAGAGATACGCAGTATTTT.

The rearrangement links TRBV7-9 to TRBJ2-5; possible D gene TRBD1, 5 bases. The germline V and J ends were trimmed by 6 bases and 6 bases, with 14 bases remaining between them. Germline V CDR1 and CDR2: SEHNR, FQNEAQ (reference sequence). The CDR3 extends over 13 amino acids. The CDR3 DNA follows: TGTGCCAGCAGTCCAGGGTTGCTGCAGACCCAGTACTTC. This encodes CASSPGLLQTQYF. The full variable domain, rest sourced from reference TRBV7-9 and TRBJ2-5, is DTGVSQNPRHKITKRGQNVTFRCDPISEHNRLYWYRQTLGQGPEFLTYFQNEAQLEKSRLLSDRFSAERPKGSFSTLEIQRTEQGDSAMYLCASSPGLLQTQYFGPGTRLLVL.

The chain recombines TRBV20-1 with TRBJ1-1; no reliable D call. The V gene's germline CDR1 is DFQATT and CDR2 SNEGSKA (reference sequence). This CDR3 spans 11 amino acids. Trimming shortened V by 3 bases and J by 8 bases, and 10 bases separated the two germline ends. DNA of the CDR3: TGCAGTGCTAGGTACGGCGGAGAAGCTTTCTTT. This codes for CSARYGGEAFF.

The chain uses TRBV6-5 and TRBJ1-1; D gene ambiguous. Per germline, CDR1 MNHEY and CDR2 SVGAGI. The CDR3 is made up of 12 amino acids. V gave up 5 bases and J gave up 1 base, with 5 bases separating them. CDR3 DNA: TGTGCCAGCAGTCTCCCGAACACTGAAGCTTTCTTT. Protein: CASSLPNTEAFF.

The V gene is TRBV19, the J gene TRBJ1-2; D may be TRBD1 (6 bases). Trimming left V 5 bases short and J 4 bases short, with 11 bases between. The CDR3 covers 13 residues. The germline CDR1 and CDR2 sequences are LNHDA and SQIVND (reference sequence). CDR3 sequence (DNA): TGTGCCAGTAGTCGACAGGAGCTCTATGGCTACACCTTC. Protein product: CASSRQELYGYTF.

The chain is built from TRBV23-1 and TRBJ1-5; weak D call: TRBD1 (6 bases). TRBV23-1 belongs to the ORF category, with a function that is uncertain. The CDR3 has 13 amino acids. V dropped 4 bases and J dropped 5 bases, with 9 bases sitting between them. CDR3 nucleotide sequence: TGCGCCAGCAGTCGGGACAACGATCAGCCCCAGCATTTT. Translation: CASSRDNDQPQHF.

CDR3 nucleotide sequence: TGTGCCAGCACCAGGGGGGCTGGGGCCAACGTCCTGACTTTC. It encodes CASTRGAGANVLTF. The chain joins TRBV25-1 to TRBJ2-6, with D maybe TRBD1 (7 bases). Per the germline V gene, CDR1 is MGHDK and CDR2 is SYGVNS. Trimming shortened V by 7 bases and J by 2 bases, and 9 bases separated the two germline ends. The length of the CDR3 is 14 residues.

The chain links TRBV15 to TRBJ2-7; perhaps TRBD1 as D (5 bases). V was pared by 5 bases and J by 3 bases, with 17 bases between. Looked up from germline, CDR1 is LNHNV and CDR2 is YYDKDF (reference sequence). This CDR3 contains 15 residues. In DNA form, the CDR3 reads TGTGCCACCAGCGGCGACAGACGGAACGTCTACGAGCAGTACTTC. Protein sequence: CATSGDRRNVYEQYF.

This clone was picked up a small number of times. The gene calls are TRBV6-5 and TRBJ2-7; TRBD2 might be the D (5 bases). V was clipped by 6 bases and J by 3 bases, with 15 bases between them. The CDR3 has 14 residues. The germline V gene encodes CDR1 MNHEY and CDR2 SVGAGI. CDR3 sequence (DNA): TGTGCCAGCAGCCCGGATGAGGGCCTCTACGAGCAGTACTTC. Protein product: CASSPDEGLYEQYF.

The chain couples TRBV19 to TRBJ2-5; 13 bases are a match to TRBD2. The CDR3 is made up of 16 amino acids. Germline values: CDR1 LNHDA, CDR2 SQIVND (reference sequence). V shed 7 bases, J shed 4 bases, and the junction held 9 bases outside the gene matches. The CDR3 coding sequence is TGTGCCAGTACCCGAGGGGGACTAGCGGGGTCAGAGACCCAGTACTTC. Translating gives CASTRGGLAGSETQYF.

This chain connects TRBV7-8 to TRBJ1-1; TRBD1 matches at 8 bases. Germline CDR1 reads SGHVS; CDR2 reads FQNEAQ. The J segment lost 3 bases and the V segment lost 3 bases, leaving 15 bases of the junction unmatched. This CDR3 is built from 18 residues. CDR3 residues: CASSFDKDRERVDTEAFF. The CDR3, as DNA: TGTGCCAGCAGCTTTGATAAGGACAGGGAAAGGGTCGACACTGAAGCTTTCTTT.

The rearrangement links TRBV18 to TRBJ1-1, with TRBD1 identical over 7 bases. The CDR3 spans 13 residues. Germline loops: CDR1 KGHSH, CDR2 LQKENI. Germline trimming cut 6 bases from V and 1 base from J; bases unmatched to any gene: 2. The CDR3 region is CASSTGKNTEAFF. In DNA form, the CDR3 reads TGTGCCAGCTCGACAGGGAAGAACACTGAAGCTTTCTTT.

The chain combines TRBV6-1 with TRBJ1-1; 7 nucleotides match TRBD1. The trim removed 6 bases at V and 8 bases at J, leaving 9 bases unmatched. The CDR3 length is 13 residues. Germline assignment: CDR1 MNHNS and CDR2 SASEGT. The chain's CDR3 is CASSSTGYGEAFF. CDR3 nucleotide sequence: TGTGCCAGCAGCTCGACAGGGTATGGAGAAGCTTTCTTT.

The chain recombines TRBV28 with TRBJ2-2; the D is unclear. Per germline, CDR1 MDHEN and CDR2 SYDVKM. Trimming took off 7 bases at V and 7 bases at J, with 16 bases between the two ends. The CDR3 consists of 14 residues. The CDR3 sequence: CASTPSRRIGELFF. DNA for the CDR3: TGTGCCAGCACTCCCTCGAGGAGAATCGGGGAGCTGTTTTTT. The full variable domain, its missing parts supplied by reference TRBV28 and TRBJ2-2, is DVKVTQSSRYLVKRTGEKVFLECVQDMDHENMFWYRQDPGLGLRLIYFSYDVKMKEKGDIPEGYSVSREKKERFSLILESASTNQTSMYLCASTPSRRIGELFFGEGSRLTVL.

The J gene is TRBJ1-2, the V gene TRBV19; the D gene is possibly TRBD1 (5 bases). V shed 6 bases and J shed 3 bases, with 8 bases lying between them. CDR1 is LNHDA, CDR2 SQIVND, per germline (reference sequence). The CDR3 length is 12 residues. Here the CDR3 DNA reads TGTGCCAGTAGGGACACCTACTATGGCTACACCTTC. Translation: CASRDTYYGYTF.